The present entry profiles one T cell receptor (beta chain) with its context. The method was immunoSEQ multiplex PCR; TCRdb's version includes in-frame clones alone and lacks a portion of them. Counted here are about 130,000 clones, more than 85% occurring once; the ten biggest clones make up about 1.7%. This entry belongs to a study of control samples from healthy donors and cancer patients. Germline-derived CDR1 and CDR2 are SGHRS and YFSETQ. The CDR3 contains 16 residues. Trimming removed 4 bases from V and 3 bases from J; junction bases left unmatched: 8. Sequencing input: PBMCs. The chain joins TRBV5-1 to TRBJ2-5; 11 bases align to TRBD2. The receptor was isolated from a man aged 45-65 years with head and neck cancer. CDR3 sequence reads: CASSPGLADGEETQYF. DNA for the CDR3: TGCGCCAGCAGCCCGGGACTAGCGGACGGCGAAGAGACCCAGTACTTC.